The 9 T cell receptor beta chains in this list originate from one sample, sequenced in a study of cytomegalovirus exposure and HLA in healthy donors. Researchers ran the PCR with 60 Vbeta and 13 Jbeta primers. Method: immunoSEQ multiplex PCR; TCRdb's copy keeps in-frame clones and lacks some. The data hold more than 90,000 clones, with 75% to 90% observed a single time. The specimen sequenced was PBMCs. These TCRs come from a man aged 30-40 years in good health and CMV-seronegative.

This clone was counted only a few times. The CDR3 here is CASSPRQQGHYEQYF. The DNA of the CDR3 is TGTGCCAGCAGCCCACGACAGCAGGGACACTACGAGCAGTACTTC. The chain recombines TRBV4-2 with TRBJ2-7; a weak D match, TRBD1 (6 bases). Germline V CDR1 and CDR2: LGHNA, YNFKEQ. V was trimmed by 4 bases and J by 3 bases, leaving 16 bases between them. This CDR3 has 15 amino acids.

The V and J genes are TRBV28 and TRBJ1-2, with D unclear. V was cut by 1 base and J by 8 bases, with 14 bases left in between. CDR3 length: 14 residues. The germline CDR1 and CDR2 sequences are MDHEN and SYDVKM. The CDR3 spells CASSLLAAPGGYTF. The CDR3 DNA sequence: TGTGCCAGCAGTTTATTGGCGGCCCCGGGAGGCTACACCTTC.

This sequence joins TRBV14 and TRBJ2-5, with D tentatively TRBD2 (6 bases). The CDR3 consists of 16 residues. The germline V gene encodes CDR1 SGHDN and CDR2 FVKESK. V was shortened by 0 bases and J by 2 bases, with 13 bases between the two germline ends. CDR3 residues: CASSQDRRAGQETQYF. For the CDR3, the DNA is TGTGCCAGCAGCCAAGATCGCAGGGCGGGGCAAGAGACCCAGTACTTC.

The CDR3 DNA reads as TGTGCCAGCAGCCTAGGGACTAGCGGGAGGGCTGACGAGCAGTACTTC. Translated: CASSLGTSGRADEQYF. V gene TRBV7-3 combines with J gene TRBJ2-7; 16 nucleotides match TRBD2. The J segment lost 5 bases and the V segment lost 5 bases, leaving 6 bases of the junction unmatched. From germline, CDR1 is SGHTA and CDR2 FQGTGA. CDR3 length: 16 residues.

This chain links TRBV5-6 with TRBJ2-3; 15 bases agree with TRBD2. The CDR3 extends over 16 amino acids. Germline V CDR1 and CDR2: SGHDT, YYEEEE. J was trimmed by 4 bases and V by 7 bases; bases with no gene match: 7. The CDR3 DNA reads TGTGCCAGCTTCGGACGGACTAGCGGGAGGGCAGATACGCAGTATTTT. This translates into CASFGRTSGRADTQYF.

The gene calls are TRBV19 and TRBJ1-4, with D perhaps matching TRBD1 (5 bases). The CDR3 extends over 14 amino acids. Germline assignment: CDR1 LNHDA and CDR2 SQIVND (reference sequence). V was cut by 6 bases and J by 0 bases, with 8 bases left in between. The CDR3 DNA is TGTGCCAGTAGGGGGCTGACAACTAATGAAAAACTGTTTTTT. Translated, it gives CASRGLTTNEKLFF.

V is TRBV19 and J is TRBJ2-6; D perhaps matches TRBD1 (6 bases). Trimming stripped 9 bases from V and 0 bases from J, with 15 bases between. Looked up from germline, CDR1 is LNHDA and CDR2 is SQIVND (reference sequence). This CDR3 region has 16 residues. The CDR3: CASGQSDTSGANVLTF. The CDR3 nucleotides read TGTGCCAGCGGACAGAGTGACACCTCTGGGGCCAACGTCCTGACTTTC.

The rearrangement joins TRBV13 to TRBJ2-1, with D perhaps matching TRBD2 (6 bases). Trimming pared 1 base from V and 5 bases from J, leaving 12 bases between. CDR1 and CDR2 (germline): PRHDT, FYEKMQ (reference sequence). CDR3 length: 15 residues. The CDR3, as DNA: TGTGCCAGCAGCTTAGTATTCGGGAGCAACAATGAGCAGTTCTTC. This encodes CASSLVFGSNNEQFF. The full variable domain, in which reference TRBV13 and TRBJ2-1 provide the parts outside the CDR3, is AAGVIQSPRHLIKEKRETATLKCYPIPRHDTVYWYQQGPGQDPQFLISFYEKMQSDKGSIPDRFSAQQFSDYHSELNMSSLELGDSALYFCASSLVFGSNNEQFFGPGTRLTVL.

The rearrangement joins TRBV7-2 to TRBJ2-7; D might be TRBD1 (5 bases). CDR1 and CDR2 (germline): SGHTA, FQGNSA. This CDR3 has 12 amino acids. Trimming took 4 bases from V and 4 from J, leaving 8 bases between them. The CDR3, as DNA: TGTGCCAGCAGCTCCAGGGTATACGAGCAGTACTTC. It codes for CASSSRVYEQYF.